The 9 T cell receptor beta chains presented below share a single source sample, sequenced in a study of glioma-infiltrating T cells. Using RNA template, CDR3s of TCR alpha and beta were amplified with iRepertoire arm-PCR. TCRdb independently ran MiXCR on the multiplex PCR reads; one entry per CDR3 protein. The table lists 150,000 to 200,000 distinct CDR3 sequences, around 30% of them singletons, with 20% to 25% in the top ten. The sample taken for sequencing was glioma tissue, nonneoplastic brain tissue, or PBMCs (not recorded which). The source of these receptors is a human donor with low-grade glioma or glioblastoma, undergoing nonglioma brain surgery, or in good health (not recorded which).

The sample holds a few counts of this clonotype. The CDR3 sequence is CASSIGTKTPYGYTF. CDR3 nucleotide sequence: TGTGCCAGTAGTATTGGGACAAAAACCCCCTATGGCTACACCTTC. The chain recombines TRBV19 with TRBJ1-2; D might be TRBD1 (6 bases). CDR3 length: 15 amino acids. Per the germline V gene, CDR1 is LNHDA and CDR2 is SQIVND (reference sequence). V gave up 3 bases and J gave up 4 bases, with 15 bases separating them.

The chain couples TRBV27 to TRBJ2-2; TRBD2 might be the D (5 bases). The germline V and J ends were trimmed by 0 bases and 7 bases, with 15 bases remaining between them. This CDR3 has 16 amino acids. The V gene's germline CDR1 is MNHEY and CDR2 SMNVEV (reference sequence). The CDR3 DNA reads TGTGCCAGCAGTTTATCGCCGGGGTCGAATAACGGGGAGCTGTTTTTT. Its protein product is CASSLSPGSNNGELFF.

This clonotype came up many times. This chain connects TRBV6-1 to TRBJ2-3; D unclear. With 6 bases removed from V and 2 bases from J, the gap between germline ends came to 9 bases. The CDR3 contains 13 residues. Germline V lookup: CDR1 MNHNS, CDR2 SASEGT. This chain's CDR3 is CASRRDTTDTQYF. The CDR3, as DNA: TGTGCCAGCAGACGCGACACCACAGATACGCAGTATTTT.

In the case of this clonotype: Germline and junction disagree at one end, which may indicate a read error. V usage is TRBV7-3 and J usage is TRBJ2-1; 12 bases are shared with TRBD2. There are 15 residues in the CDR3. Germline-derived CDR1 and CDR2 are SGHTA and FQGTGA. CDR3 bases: TGTGCCAGCAGCCTCGGACTAGCGGGGAGCAATGAGCAGCTCTTC. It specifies CASSLGLAGSNEQLF.

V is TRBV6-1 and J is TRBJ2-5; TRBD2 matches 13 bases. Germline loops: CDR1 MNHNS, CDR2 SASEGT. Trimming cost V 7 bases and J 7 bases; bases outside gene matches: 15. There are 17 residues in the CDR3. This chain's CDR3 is CASNARTSGSLGGTQYF. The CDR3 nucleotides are TGTGCCAGCAATGCGAGGACTAGCGGGAGCCTCGGGGGGACCCAGTACTTC.

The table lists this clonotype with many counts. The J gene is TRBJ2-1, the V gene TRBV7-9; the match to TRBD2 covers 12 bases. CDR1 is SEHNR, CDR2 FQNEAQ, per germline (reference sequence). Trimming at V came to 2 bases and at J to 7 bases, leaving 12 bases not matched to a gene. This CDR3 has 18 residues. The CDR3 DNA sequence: TGTGCCAGCAGCTTACCACTTAGACTAGCGGGAGTGGTAAATGAGCAGTTCTTC. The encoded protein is CASSLPLRLAGVVNEQFF.

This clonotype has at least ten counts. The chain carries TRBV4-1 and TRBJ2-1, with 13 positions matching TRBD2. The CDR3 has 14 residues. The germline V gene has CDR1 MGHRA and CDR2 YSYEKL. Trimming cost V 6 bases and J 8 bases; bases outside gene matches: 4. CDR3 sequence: CASRLAGGPYEQFF. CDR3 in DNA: TGCGCCAGCAGACTAGCGGGAGGGCCTTATGAGCAGTTCTTC.

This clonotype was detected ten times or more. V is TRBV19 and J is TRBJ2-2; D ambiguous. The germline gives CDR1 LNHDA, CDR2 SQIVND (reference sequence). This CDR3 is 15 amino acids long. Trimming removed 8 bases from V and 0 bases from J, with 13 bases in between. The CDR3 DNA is TGTGCCAGTGGACCCCCACGGTCGAACACCGGGGAGCTGTTTTTT. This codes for CASGPPRSNTGELFF.

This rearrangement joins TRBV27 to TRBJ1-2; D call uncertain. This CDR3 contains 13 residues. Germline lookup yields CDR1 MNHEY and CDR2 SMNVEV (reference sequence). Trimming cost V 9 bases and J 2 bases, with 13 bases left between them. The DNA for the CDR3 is TGTGCCAGAAGCGTAGACACCAACTATGGCTACACCTTC. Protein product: CARSVDTNYGYTF.